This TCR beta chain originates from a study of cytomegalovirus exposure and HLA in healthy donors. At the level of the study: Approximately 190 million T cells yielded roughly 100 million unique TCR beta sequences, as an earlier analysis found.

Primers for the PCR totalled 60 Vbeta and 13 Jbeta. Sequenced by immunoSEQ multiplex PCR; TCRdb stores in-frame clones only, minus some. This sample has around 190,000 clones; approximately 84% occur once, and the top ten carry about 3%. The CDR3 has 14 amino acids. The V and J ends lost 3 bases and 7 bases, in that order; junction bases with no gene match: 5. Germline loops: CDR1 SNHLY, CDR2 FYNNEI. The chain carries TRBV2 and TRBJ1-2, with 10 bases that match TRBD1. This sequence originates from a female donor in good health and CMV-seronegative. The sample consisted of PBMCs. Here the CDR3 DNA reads TGTGCCAGCAGTGAGGGACAGGGGTTCTCTGGCTACACCTTC. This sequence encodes CASSEGQGFSGYTF.